These 23 T cell receptor beta chains were sequenced from one sample in a study of vaccination effects on CD4 cells after COVID-19 (dated by TCRdb to 2022 to 2024). These receptors' antigens are unknown. In the ViraFEST assay, PBMC were stimulated with viral peptide pools, and antigen-specific CD4+ T cell clonotypes were then identified by expansion using TCR sequencing. After less than 13 days of culture, CD4+ T cells were isolated with the EasySep CD4+ T cell isolation kit. The absence of prior SARS-CoV-2 infection in healthy vaccine recipients was confirmed by negative nucleocapsid antibodies before and after vaccination. Library method: the immunoSEQ multiplex PCR assay. TCRdb took over this immuneACCESS table, retaining in-frame rearrangements with V and J assigned. Such tables are incomplete; in checked studies, under half of the missing clones stem from an unresolved V gene, and the remainder is unexplained. The sample table records roughly 52,000 clones; more than 60% of these occur just once. 15% to 20% of the sample rests with the top ten.

The sample in question was CD4+ T cells from PBMCs cultured with SARS-CoV-2 spike peptides, obtained before COVID-19 vaccination. This specimen's cell subset or site label, interpreted: SARS-CoV-2 spike overlapping peptide pool stimulation. The receptors shown here come from a human donor who received a COVID-19 vaccine.

This clone was picked up a small number of times. The chain recombines TRBV7-2 with TRBJ1-6; 7 nucleotides line up with TRBD1. Unmatched junction bases numbered 6, after V lost 5 bases and J lost 5 bases. The V gene's germline CDR1 is SGHTA and CDR2 FQGNSA. The CDR3 runs 15 residues. The CDR3 coding sequence is TGTGCCAGCAGCCCAGTCGGGACAGATAATTCACCCCTCCACTTT. Translating gives CASSPVGTDNSPLHF. The full variable domain, completed using reference TRBV7-2 and TRBJ1-6, is GAGVSQSPSNKVTEKGKDVELRCDPISGHTALYWYRQSLGQGLEFLIYFQGNSAPDKSGLPSDRFSAERTGGSVSTLTIQRTQQEDSAVYLCASSPVGTDNSPLHFGNGTRLTVT.

The chain couples TRBV5-6 to TRBJ1-1; D gene ambiguous. CDR3 size: 16 residues. Trimming removed 1 base from V and 0 bases from J, with 13 bases in between. The germline CDR1 and CDR2 sequences are SGHDT and YYEEEE. For the CDR3, the DNA is TGTGCCAGCAGCTTGCCCCGGGCGGCCATGAACACTGAAGCTTTCTTT. Protein sequence: CASSLPRAAMNTEAFF.

There are a few counts of this clone. This sequence joins TRBV7-2 and TRBJ2-7, with 9 bases aligning to TRBD2. Unmatched junction bases numbered 6, after V lost 5 bases and J lost 4 bases. This CDR3 region has 14 residues. Per germline, CDR1 SGHTA and CDR2 FQGNSA. CDR3 loop: CASSPRTSEYEQYF. DNA of the CDR3: TGTGCCAGCAGCCCGCGGACTAGCGAGTACGAGCAGTACTTC.

The sample holds one count of this clone. The rearrangement uses TRBV25-1 and TRBJ1-2; a weak D match, TRBD1 (6 bases). Germline V CDR1 and CDR2: MGHDK, SYGVNS. The CDR3 covers 12 residues. V was trimmed by 3 bases and J by 8 bases, leaving 10 bases between them. The CDR3 nucleotides are TGTGCCAGCAGTGACAGGGGAATGGGCTACACCTTC. As protein: CASSDRGMGYTF.

The rearrangement joins TRBV6-2 or TRBV6-3 to TRBJ1-4; D is perhaps TRBD1 (5 bases). Germline CDR1 reads MNHEY; CDR2 reads SVGEGT. Trimming left V 4 bases short and J 8 bases short, with 14 bases between. The CDR3 is 14 residues long. The CDR3 nucleotides are TGTGCCAGCAGTTTGGGCAGGGAGTCAGAAAAACTGTTTTTT. This sequence encodes CASSLGRESEKLFF.

The chain has TRBV12-1 and TRBJ2-1; the DNA was not compared with TRBD2, the D call given in the table. TRBV12-1 is described as a pseudogene. The CDR3 spans 16 residues. The CDR3 loop is CASSFPREVARDKQFF. CDR3 sequence (DNA): TGTGCCAGCAGCTTTCCCCGGGAGGTAGCGAGGGATAAGCAGTTCTTC.

The CDR3 is CASSDGPGGFF. CDR3 nucleotides: TGTGCCAGCAGTGATGGACCTGGGGGGTTCTTC. The chain carries TRBV2 and TRBJ2-1; D possibly matches TRBD1 or TRBD2 (5 bases each). Germline CDR1 reads SNHLY; CDR2 reads FYNNEI. Deletions cut 3 bases from V and 15 bases from J, with 12 bases between. The CDR3 has 11 amino acids. Based on the CDR3 plus reference TRBV2 and TRBJ2-1, the full variable domain is EPEVTQTPSHQVTQMGQEVILRCVPISNHLYFYWYRQILGQKVEFLVSFYNNEISEKSEIFDDQFSVERPDGSNFTLKIRSTKLEDSAMYFCASSDGPGGFFGPGTRLTVL.

The CDR3 here is CSASDRMNTEAFF. DNA of the CDR3: TGCAGTGCTAGTGACAGAATGAACACTGAAGCTTTCTTT. The chain couples TRBV20-1 to TRBJ1-1, with D maybe TRBD1 (5 bases). Germline V CDR1 and CDR2: DFQATT, SNEGSKA (reference sequence). V lost 3 bases and J lost 0, with 8 bases in between. This CDR3 has 13 residues.

The J gene is TRBJ2-1, the V gene TRBV5-4; D is perhaps TRBD1 (6 bases). The CDR3 totals 15 residues. Trimming left V 3 bases short and J 6 bases short, with 16 bases between. CDR1 and CDR2 (germline): SGHNT, YYREEE (reference sequence). The CDR3 DNA is TGTGCCAGCAGCTCTGACAGGTTCATTGTCAATGAGCAGTTCTTC. Translation gives CASSSDRFIVNEQFF.

This rearrangement joins TRBV6-2 or TRBV6-3 to TRBJ1-3; D uncertain. The CDR3 extends over 14 amino acids. Trimming took off 2 bases at V and 1 base at J, with 6 bases between the two ends. Germline values: CDR1 MNHEY, CDR2 SVGEGT. The CDR3 here is CASSYAGSGNTIYF. The DNA for the CDR3 is TGTGCCAGCAGTTACGCGGGATCTGGAAACACCATATATTTT.

The V and J genes are TRBV4-1 and TRBJ2-7, with D tentatively TRBD1 (5 bases). CDR1 is MGHRA, CDR2 YSYEKL, per germline. Trimming removed 2 bases from V and 0 bases from J, with 14 bases in between. CDR3 length equals 16 residues. CDR3 nucleotides: TGCGCCAGCAGCCAACTGAGACAGCTCCCCTCCTACGAGCAGTACTTC. Amino acid sequence: CASSQLRQLPSYEQYF.

This chain connects TRBV9 to TRBJ2-7; D ambiguous. Trimming left V 4 bases short and J 3 bases short, with 11 bases between. The CDR3 runs to 13 residues. CDR1 is SGDLS and CDR2 is YYNGEE in the germline V gene. CDR3 sequence (DNA): TGTGCCAGCAGCCCTCGGCCGAACTACGAGCAGTACTTC. It specifies CASSPRPNYEQYF.

This rearrangement joins TRBV19 to TRBJ1-2, with TRBD1 as a possible D gene (6 bases). The CDR3 spans 17 residues. Germline CDR1 reads LNHDA; CDR2 reads SQIVND (reference sequence). V was cut by 6 bases and J by 7 bases, with 27 bases left in between. In DNA form, the CDR3 reads TGTGCCAGTAGCTACAGGGCTACTAGCTCGTACGGGGGTGGCTACACCTTC. Amino acids: CASSYRATSSYGGGYTF.

The rearrangement joins TRBV2 to TRBJ2-5, with TRBD2 identical over 8 bases. The germline CDR1 and CDR2 sequences are SNHLY and FYNNEI. This CDR3 spans 15 amino acids. The V and J ends lost 7 bases and 2 bases, in that order; junction bases with no gene match: 9. The CDR3 here is CASTRGPGGQETQYF. CDR3 sequence (DNA): TGTGCCAGCACCCGAGGACCGGGAGGGCAAGAGACCCAGTACTTC. The full variable domain, completed using reference TRBV2 and TRBJ2-5, is EPEVTQTPSHQVTQMGQEVILRCVPISNHLYFYWYRQILGQKVEFLVSFYNNEISEKSEIFDDQFSVERPDGSNFTLKIRSTKLEDSAMYFCASTRGPGGQETQYFGPGTRLLVL.

V gene TRBV19 combines with J gene TRBJ2-5; D is ambiguous. CDR3 length: 11 amino acids. V was trimmed by 5 bases and J by 13 bases, leaving 14 bases between them. Germline lookup yields CDR1 LNHDA and CDR2 SQIVND (reference sequence). The CDR3 DNA is TGTGCCAGTAGTTCGACCCACGCAGCGTACTTC. Its protein is CASSSTHAAYF.

In this sample, this clone turned up once. The chain joins TRBV7-2 to TRBJ1-1; 7 positions agree with TRBD1. The trim removed 3 bases at V and 3 bases at J, leaving 4 bases unmatched. The germline gives CDR1 SGHTA, CDR2 FQGNSA. This CDR3 is built from 14 residues. CDR3 region: CASSFFGQDTEAFF. The DNA of the CDR3 is TGTGCCAGCAGCTTTTTCGGACAGGACACTGAAGCTTTCTTT.

This chain connects TRBV27 to TRBJ2-5, with a tentative D call TRBD1 (5 bases). V lost 6 bases to trimming and J lost 5 bases, with 16 bases between them. The CDR3 runs 14 residues. The germline V gene encodes CDR1 MNHEY and CDR2 SMNVEV (reference sequence). The CDR3 coding sequence is TGTGCCAGCAGCCGGTCCGGACACGGGGAGACCCAGTACTTC. Translating gives CASSRSGHGETQYF.

The chain employs TRBV12-3 or TRBV12-4 and TRBJ1-2; D uncertain. V was trimmed by 1 base and J by 6 bases, leaving 6 bases between them. The CDR3 spans 12 residues. The CDR3 loop reads CASSLESNGYTF. The CDR3 bases are TGTGCCAGCAGTTTAGAGAGCAATGGCTACACCTTC.

The rearrangement uses TRBV19 and TRBJ1-4; the D is unclear. Germline-derived CDR1 and CDR2 are LNHDA and SQIVND (reference sequence). V was clipped by 6 bases and J by 6 bases, with 11 bases between them. The CDR3 extends over 13 amino acids. The DNA of the CDR3 is TGTGCCAGTAGCTCTGGACCTGATGAAAAACTGTTTTTT. This gives the protein CASSSGPDEKLFF.

The J gene is TRBJ1-1, the V gene TRBV12-5; 9 nucleotides match TRBD1. The junction had 3 bases not matched to a gene; V was cut back by 1 base and J by 6 bases. CDR1 is LGHNT and CDR2 is FRNRAP in the germline V gene. The CDR3 loop spans 14 amino acids. The CDR3 loop is CASGLGTGVSEAFF. Here the CDR3 DNA reads TGTGCTAGTGGTTTGGGGACAGGGGTATCTGAAGCTTTCTTT. Based on the CDR3 plus reference TRBV12-5 and TRBJ1-1, the full variable domain is DARVTQTPRHKVTEMGQEVTMRCQPILGHNTVFWYRQTMMQGLELLAYFRNRAPLDDSGMPKDRFSAEMPDATLATLKIQPSEPRDSAVYFCASGLGTGVSEAFFGQGTRLTVV.

The chain is built from TRBV28 and TRBJ1-6; weak D call: TRBD1 (5 bases). Deletions cut 4 bases from V and 9 bases from J, with 10 bases between. The V gene's germline CDR1 is MDHEN and CDR2 SYDVKM. The CDR3 is made up of 13 amino acids. The chain's CDR3 is CASSSTRGSPLHF. CDR3 sequence (DNA): TGTGCCAGCAGTTCCACTAGGGGTTCACCCCTCCACTTT.

The chain is built from TRBV12-3 or TRBV12-4 and TRBJ2-7; D gene uncertain. This CDR3 contains 13 residues. V shed 0 bases and J shed 0 bases, with 3 bases lying between them. The CDR3 DNA follows: TGTGCCAGCAGTTTAGCGGTCTCCTACGAGCAGTACTTC. Protein sequence: CASSLAVSYEQYF.

The V call is TRBV3-1 (or the pseudogene TRBV3-2), the J call TRBJ2-6, with TRBD2 as a possible D gene (6 bases). V gave up 0 bases and J gave up 4 bases, with 16 bases separating them. The CDR3 length is 18 residues. CDR1 is LGHDT, CDR2 YNNKEL, per germline (reference sequence). The CDR3 sequence is CASSQDSLALSGANVLTF. DNA for the CDR3: TGTGCCAGCAGCCAAGATAGCCTAGCGTTGAGCGGGGCCAACGTCCTGACTTTC.